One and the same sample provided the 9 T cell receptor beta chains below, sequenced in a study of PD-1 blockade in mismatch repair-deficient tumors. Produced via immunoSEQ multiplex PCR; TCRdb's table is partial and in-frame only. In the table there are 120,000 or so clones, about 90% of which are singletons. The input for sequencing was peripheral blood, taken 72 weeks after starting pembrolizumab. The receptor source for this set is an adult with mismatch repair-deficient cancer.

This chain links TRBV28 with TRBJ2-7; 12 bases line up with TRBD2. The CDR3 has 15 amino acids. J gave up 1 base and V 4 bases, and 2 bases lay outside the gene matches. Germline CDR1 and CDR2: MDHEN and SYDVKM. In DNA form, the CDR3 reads TGTGCCAGCAGTTACGGACTAGCGGGATCCTACGAGCAGTACTTC. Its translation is CASSYGLAGSYEQYF.

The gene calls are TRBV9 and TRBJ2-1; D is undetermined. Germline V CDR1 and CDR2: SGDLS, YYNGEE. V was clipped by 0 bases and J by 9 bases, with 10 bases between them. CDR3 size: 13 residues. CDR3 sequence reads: CASSVGLLGEQFF. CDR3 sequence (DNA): TGTGCCAGCAGCGTAGGCCTCCTCGGTGAGCAGTTCTTC.

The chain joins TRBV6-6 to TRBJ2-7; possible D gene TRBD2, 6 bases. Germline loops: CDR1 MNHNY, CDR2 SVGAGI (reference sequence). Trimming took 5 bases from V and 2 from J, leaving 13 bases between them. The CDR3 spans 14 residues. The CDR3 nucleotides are TGTGCCAGCAGTCCCCCGGGGGAAACCTACGAGCAGTACTTC. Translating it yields CASSPPGETYEQYF.

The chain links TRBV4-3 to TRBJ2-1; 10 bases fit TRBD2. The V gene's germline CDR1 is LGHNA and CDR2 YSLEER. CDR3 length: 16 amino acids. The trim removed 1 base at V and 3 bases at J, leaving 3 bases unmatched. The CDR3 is CASSQGTSGGYNEQFF. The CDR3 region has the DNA TGCGCCAGCAGCCAAGGGACTAGCGGAGGCTACAATGAGCAGTTCTTC.

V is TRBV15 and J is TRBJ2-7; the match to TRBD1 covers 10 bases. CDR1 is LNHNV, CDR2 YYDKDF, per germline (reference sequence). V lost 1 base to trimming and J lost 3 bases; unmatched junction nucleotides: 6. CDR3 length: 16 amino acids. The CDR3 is CATSRATGTGVYEQYF. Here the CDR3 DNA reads TGTGCCACCAGCAGAGCAACCGGGACAGGGGTCTACGAGCAGTACTTC.

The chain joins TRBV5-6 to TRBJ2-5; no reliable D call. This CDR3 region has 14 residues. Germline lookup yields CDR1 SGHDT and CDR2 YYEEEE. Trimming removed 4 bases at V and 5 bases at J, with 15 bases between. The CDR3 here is CASSLLDGRETQYF. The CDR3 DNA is TGTGCCAGCAGCCTTTTGGACGGTCGGGAGACCCAGTACTTC. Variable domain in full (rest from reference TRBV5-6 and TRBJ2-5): DAGVTQSPTHLIKTRGQQVTLRCSPKSGHDTVSWYQQALGQGPQFIFQYYEEEERQRGNFPDRFSGHQFPNYSSELNVNALLLGDSALYLCASSLLDGRETQYFGPGTRLLVL.

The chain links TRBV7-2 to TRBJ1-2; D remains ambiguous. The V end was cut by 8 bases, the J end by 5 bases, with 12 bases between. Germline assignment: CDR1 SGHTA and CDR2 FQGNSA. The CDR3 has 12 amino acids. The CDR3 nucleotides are TGTGCCAGCTACTCGGGGAGATATGGCTACACCTTC. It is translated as CASYSGRYGYTF.

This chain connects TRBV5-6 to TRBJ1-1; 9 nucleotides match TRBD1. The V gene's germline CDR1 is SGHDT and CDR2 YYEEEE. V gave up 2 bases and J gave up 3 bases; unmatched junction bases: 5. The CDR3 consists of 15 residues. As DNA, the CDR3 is TGTGCCAGCAGCTTACCGACAGGGGGGCACACTGAAGCTTTCTTT. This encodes CASSLPTGGHTEAFF.

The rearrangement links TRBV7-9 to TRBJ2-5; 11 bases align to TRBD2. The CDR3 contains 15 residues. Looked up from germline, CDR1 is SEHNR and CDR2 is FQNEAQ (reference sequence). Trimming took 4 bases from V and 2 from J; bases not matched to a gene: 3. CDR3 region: CASSSRTSGQETQYF. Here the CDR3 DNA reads TGTGCCAGCAGCTCCCGGACTAGCGGGCAAGAGACCCAGTACTTC.